This record looks at one TCR beta chain sequence and its context. The sample comes from a study of control samples from healthy donors and cancer patients. The CDR3 is 14 amino acids. Trimming stripped 1 base from V and 1 base from J, with 7 bases between. CDR1 SGHKS and CDR2 YYEKEE come from the germline V gene (reference sequence). Sequencing was performed with immunoSEQ multiplex PCR; in TCRdb, only in-frame clones are kept and a portion is missing. The sample carries some 410,000 clones, roughly 90% recorded once. The sequencing input was PBMCs. The clonotype originates from a man aged 35 to 55 with head and neck cancer. The V gene is TRBV5-5, the J gene TRBJ2-3, with D perhaps TRBD1 (5 bases). CDR3 in amino acids: CASSLLTGTDTQYF. CDR3 in DNA: TGTGCCAGCAGCTTGTTGACAGGCACAGATACGCAGTATTTT.